The rows below give T cell receptor beta chains drawn from one sample of a study of a mutant IDH1 vaccine in newly diagnosed glioma. Data came from immunoSEQ multiplex PCR; TCRdb stores just in-frame clones and leaves some out. The sample contains tens of thousands of clones, 80% to 90% of which appear only once. Antigen specificity for these receptors is unknown. The specimen comprised PBMCs, sampled from a glioma patient whose treatment included an IDH1 peptide vaccine. The source is a man aged 40-50 years with glioma. The CDR3 runs from the conserved cysteine through the conserved F or W. Fields, in order: D gene, clone size, J gene, V gene, CDR3 DNA, CDR3 protein. The D gene is left open where the match is weak. Rows give clone size only sometimes, using once, few, many, or a class for an expanded clone.

d_call: TRBD2
clone_size: NA
j_call: TRBJ2-7
v_call: TRBV7-8
cdr3_nt: TGTGCCAGCAGCCCCCGACTAGCCGCAACCTACGAGCAGTACTTC
cdr3_aa: CASSPRLAATYEQYF

d_call: NA
clone_size: NA
j_call: TRBJ1-4
v_call: TRBV13
cdr3_nt: TGTGCCAGCAGCTTCCCTAATGAAAAACTGTTTTTT
cdr3_aa: CASSFPNEKLFF

d_call: NA
clone_size: NA
j_call: TRBJ1-2
v_call: TRBV6-5
cdr3_nt: TGTGCCAGCAGTTACTCTACTCAAGGTGGCTATGGCTACACCTTC
cdr3_aa: CASSYSTQGGYGYTF

d_call: TRBD2
clone_size: once
j_call: TRBJ2-3
v_call: TRBV6-5
cdr3_nt: TGTGCCAGCAGCTCTACGTGGGGCAGCGGGAATACGCAGTATTTT
cdr3_aa: CASSSTWGSGNTQYF

d_call: TRBD2
clone_size: few
j_call: TRBJ2-7
v_call: TRBV7-9
cdr3_nt: TGTGCCAGCAGCCAGACCTCTAGCGGGAGTGGTAACGAGCAGTACTTC
cdr3_aa: CASSQTSSGSGNEQYF

d_call: NA
clone_size: NA
j_call: TRBJ1-2
v_call: TRBV6-7
cdr3_nt: TGTGCCAGCAGTTACTATGGAACTCGGAATGGCTACACCTTC
cdr3_aa: CASSYYGTRNGYTF

d_call: NA
clone_size: NA
j_call: TRBJ1-4
v_call: TRBV4-2
cdr3_nt: TGTGCCAGCAGCCAAGAAGTTGAAAAACTGTTTTTT
cdr3_aa: CASSQEVEKLFF

d_call: NA
clone_size: NA
j_call: TRBJ2-7
v_call: TRBV12-1
cdr3_nt: TGTGCCAGCAGCTTTGATAGGCAGGTCCTTCCCTACGAGCAGTACTTC
cdr3_aa: CASSFDRQVLPYEQYF

d_call: NA
clone_size: NA
j_call: TRBJ2-6
v_call: TRBV5-1
cdr3_nt: TGCGCCAGCAGCTCCCCCCTTGCGTCAGCCATCTCTGGGGCCAACGTCCTGACTTTC
cdr3_aa: CASSSPLASAISGANVLTF

d_call: NA
clone_size: NA
j_call: TRBJ1-3
v_call: TRBV6-5
cdr3_nt: TGTGCCACCCACTCTCTGTTTGGAAACACCATATATTTT
cdr3_aa: CATHSLFGNTIYF

d_call: NA
clone_size: NA
j_call: TRBJ1-1
v_call: TRBV5-8
cdr3_nt: TGTGCCAGCCCAGGACAGATGAACACTGAAGCTTTCTTT
cdr3_aa: CASPGQMNTEAFF

d_call: TRBD2
clone_size: NA
j_call: TRBJ2-1
v_call: TRBV5-1
cdr3_nt: TGCGCCAGCAGCGTGCTAGCGGGAGGAATCGATGAGCAGTTCTTC
cdr3_aa: CASSVLAGGIDEQFF

d_call: TRBD2
clone_size: NA
j_call: TRBJ2-2
v_call: TRBV7-2
cdr3_nt: TGTGCCAGCAGCTTAGCCCAGCGGGGAAACACCGGGGAGCTGTTTTTT
cdr3_aa: CASSLAQRGNTGELFF

d_call: TRBD1
clone_size: NA
j_call: TRBJ1-4
v_call: TRBV6-5
cdr3_nt: TGTGCCAGCAGTTACGCGGGGACAGCGCTGCCCGCGGGGCTGTTTTTT
cdr3_aa: CASSYAGTALPAGLFF

d_call: TRBD2
clone_size: NA
j_call: TRBJ2-1
v_call: TRBV6-5
cdr3_nt: TGTGCCAGCAGGGGGACTAGCGGGAGTAATGAGCAGTTCTTC
cdr3_aa: CASRGTSGSNEQFF

d_call: NA
clone_size: NA
j_call: TRBJ2-2
v_call: TRBV25-1
cdr3_nt: TGTGCCACCAGAGCGGCAGCGAACACCGGGGAGCTGTTTTTT
cdr3_aa: CATRAAANTGELFF

d_call: TRBD2
clone_size: NA
j_call: TRBJ2-3
v_call: TRBV5-1
cdr3_nt: TGCGCCAGCAGCTTGGACAGCGGGACGCAGGCTACGCAGTATTTT
cdr3_aa: CASSLDSGTQATQYF

d_call: NA
clone_size: NA
j_call: TRBJ2-3
v_call: TRBV2
cdr3_nt: TGTGCCAGAACGACGGCCACAGATACGCAGTATTTT
cdr3_aa: CARTTATDTQYF

d_call: TRBD2
clone_size: NA
j_call: TRBJ2-3
v_call: TRBV5-1
cdr3_nt: TGCGCCAGCAGCTTGGGAGCGGGAGACACAGATACGCAGTATTTT
cdr3_aa: CASSLGAGDTDTQYF

d_call: NA
clone_size: NA
j_call: TRBJ1-2
v_call: TRBV21-1
cdr3_nt: TGTGCCAGCAGCAAAAGGGCGGCCGCTAACTATGGCTACACCTTC
cdr3_aa: CASSKRAAANYGYTF

d_call: TRBD1
clone_size: once
j_call: TRBJ2-7
v_call: TRBV27
cdr3_nt: TGTGCCAGCAGTCTGACAGGGGTGGTTGGGAGCACCTACGAGCAGTACTTC
cdr3_aa: CASSLTGVVGSTYEQYF

d_call: NA
clone_size: NA
j_call: TRBJ2-5
v_call: TRBV7-2
cdr3_nt: TGTGCCAGCAGCTTCCCCTCGGGGTCAACGGGAGTGGGGGAGACCCAGTACTTC
cdr3_aa: CASSFPSGSTGVGETQYF

d_call: NA
clone_size: NA
j_call: TRBJ2-5
v_call: TRBV10-1
cdr3_nt: TGCGCCAGCACCCGTCAAAGTCACAGGGAGGCACAAGAGACCCAGTACTTC
cdr3_aa: CASTRQSHREAQETQYF

d_call: TRBD2
clone_size: NA
j_call: TRBJ2-7
v_call: TRBV9
cdr3_nt: TGTGCCAGCAGCCACAGCTCAGTGAGCGGGACTAGTGGCGAGCAGTACTTC
cdr3_aa: CASSHSSVSGTSGEQYF

d_call: TRBD1
clone_size: few
j_call: TRBJ1-1
v_call: TRBV9
cdr3_nt: TGTGCCAGCAGCCTAGGACAGGGGAACACTGAAGCTTTCTTT
cdr3_aa: CASSLGQGNTEAFF

d_call: NA
clone_size: once
j_call: TRBJ1-5
v_call: TRBV28
cdr3_nt: TGTGCCAGCAGTGGGAATTTGGGGTGGAACAATCAGCCCCAGCATTTT
cdr3_aa: CASSGNLGWNNQPQHF

d_call: NA
clone_size: NA
j_call: TRBJ1-3
v_call: TRBV5-1
cdr3_nt: TGCGCCAGCTCCGTAGGCGCTGGAAACACCATATATTTT
cdr3_aa: CASSVGAGNTIYF

d_call: NA
clone_size: NA
j_call: TRBJ1-3
v_call: TRBV10-3
cdr3_nt: TGTGCCATCAGTGACTCTGGAAACACCATATATTTT
cdr3_aa: CAISDSGNTIYF

d_call: TRBD2
clone_size: NA
j_call: TRBJ2-7
v_call: TRBV5-1
cdr3_nt: TGCGCCAGCAGCTTGGCCTCTAGCGGGATCTACGAGCAGTACTTC
cdr3_aa: CASSLASSGIYEQYF

d_call: NA
clone_size: NA
j_call: TRBJ2-7
v_call: TRBV21-1
cdr3_nt: TGTGCCAGCAGCAAATTCTACGAGCAGTACTTC
cdr3_aa: CASSKFYEQYF

d_call: TRBD1
clone_size: NA
j_call: TRBJ2-2
v_call: TRBV7-8
cdr3_nt: TGTGCCAGCAGCAAGGGGACAGGGGGCAAAAACTTAAAAAACACCGGGGAGCTGTTTTTT
cdr3_aa: CASSKGTGGKNLKNTGELFF

d_call: NA
clone_size: NA
j_call: TRBJ2-1
v_call: TRBV9
cdr3_nt: TGTGCCAGCAGCACCACGGGACTTCTGGCTGAGCAGTTCTTC
cdr3_aa: CASSTTGLLAEQFF

d_call: NA
clone_size: NA
j_call: TRBJ2-7
v_call: TRBV6-5
cdr3_nt: TGTGCCAGCAGTTCCGATGGTGTAGGACAGTTCCACTTC
cdr3_aa: CASSSDGVGQFHF

d_call: TRBD2
clone_size: NA
j_call: TRBJ2-7
v_call: TRBV14
cdr3_nt: TGTGCCAGCAGCCAAGAGCGACTAGCGGGATCCTACGAGCAGTACTTC
cdr3_aa: CASSQERLAGSYEQYF

d_call: NA
clone_size: NA
j_call: TRBJ2-2
v_call: TRBV6-1
cdr3_nt: TGTGCCAGCAGTGTCCCGTTCGCCGCGCCCGGGGAGCTGTTTTTT
cdr3_aa: CASSVPFAAPGELFF

d_call: NA
clone_size: NA
j_call: TRBJ2-7
v_call: TRBV4-3
cdr3_nt: TGCGCCAGCAGCCAAGGGCTAGCCCCCTACGAGCAGTACTTC
cdr3_aa: CASSQGLAPYEQYF

d_call: TRBD1
clone_size: once
j_call: TRBJ1-5
v_call: TRBV28
cdr3_nt: TGTGCCAGCGTCGACAGGGGAGAGGGCAATCAGCCCCAGCATTTT
cdr3_aa: CASVDRGEGNQPQHF

d_call: NA
clone_size: few
j_call: TRBJ1-3
v_call: TRBV2
cdr3_nt: TGTGCCAGCAGGGGGACAGGAAACACCATATATTTT
cdr3_aa: CASRGTGNTIYF

d_call: TRBD2
clone_size: NA
j_call: TRBJ2-7
v_call: TRBV7-6
cdr3_nt: TGTGCCAGCAGCTTAGCATTAGCGGGATTGGGGAGCTACGAGCAGTACTTC
cdr3_aa: CASSLALAGLGSYEQYF